These 23 T cell receptor beta chains share one sample of origin, sequenced in a study of CXCR3-negative and CXCR3-positive naive CD8 T cells. The study made its TRB cDNA libraries by 5' RACE, adding UMI labels. TCRdb reprocessed the 5' RACE reads; each CDR3 protein has one entry and no DNA is given. In total, the table holds approximately 83,000 distinct CDR3 sequences. Sequenced input: naive CXCR3- CD8+ T cells from blood. Regarding subset: CD45RO-CCR7+CD27+CD95- naive CD8+ T cells lacking CXCR3 (TNR3-). The receptors come from a human donor in good health. Some clones in this sample may be carry-over from other donors' samples.

The V and J genes are TRBV25-1 and TRBJ1-6. The V gene's germline CDR1 is MGHDK and CDR2 SYGVNS. CDR3 size: 18 residues. The CDR3 loop reads CASSPTSTGSSYNSPLHF. The full variable domain, completed using reference TRBV25-1 and TRBJ1-6, is EADIYQTPRYLVIGTGKKITLECSQTMGHDKMYWYQQDPGMELHLIHYSYGVNSTEKGDLSSESTVSRIRTEHFPLTLESARPSHTSQYLCASSPTSTGSSYNSPLHFGNGTRLTVT.

The J gene is TRBJ2-7, the V gene TRBV3-1; TCRdb's assignment of TRBD2 cannot be checked, as there is no DNA. There are 16 residues in the CDR3. Germline V gene lookup returns CDR1 LGHDT and CDR2 YNNKEL (reference sequence). The CDR3 here is CASSQLGLAGLYEQYF.

The rearrangement links TRBV28 to TRBJ2-7. CDR1 is MDHEN and CDR2 is SYDVKM in the germline V gene. The CDR3 consists of 12 residues. This chain's CDR3 is CASSSAFNEQYF.

This sequence joins TRBV25-1 and TRBJ1-6. This CDR3 has 14 residues. CDR1 is MGHDK, CDR2 SYGVNS, per germline. The CDR3 is CASSESANNSPLHF.

This chain connects TRBV28 to TRBJ2-6. Germline lookup yields CDR1 MDHEN and CDR2 SYDVKM. CDR3 size: 15 residues. The chain's CDR3 is CASSSQFNGANVLTF.

The chain uses TRBV5-1 and TRBJ2-4; TCRdb's D call, TRBD2, is unchecked because there is no DNA. This CDR3 is 17 amino acids long. CDR1 is SGHRS, CDR2 YFSETQ, per germline. The CDR3 loop reads CASSLWTSGGDENIQYF.

The chain couples TRBV29-1 to TRBJ2-7. Germline lookup yields CDR1 SQVTM and CDR2 ANQGSEA. This CDR3 is built from 11 residues. The CDR3 here is CSVRGNYEQYF.

The V and J genes are TRBV6-5 and TRBJ2-3; with no DNA, the TCRdb D assignment of TRBD2 cannot be verified. In germline, CDR1 is MNHEY, CDR2 SVGAGI. This CDR3 has 16 residues. This CDR3 is CASSYVAGTRTDTQYF.

The chain links TRBV7-2 to TRBJ2-3; TCRdb designates TRBD1, a call that cannot be tested without DNA. CDR1 is SGHTA and CDR2 is FQGNSA in the germline V gene. CDR3 length: 17 amino acids. CDR3: CASSSPFTGASTDTQYF.

The chain is built from TRBV21-1 and TRBJ2-4; TCRdb designates TRBD1, a call that cannot be tested without DNA. TRBV21-1 is described as a pseudogene. CDR3 size: 16 residues. The CDR3 protein is CASSKEGGLAKNIQYF.

V usage is TRBV5-1 and J usage is TRBJ2-3. The CDR3 loop spans 12 amino acids. Germline assignment: CDR1 SGHRS and CDR2 YFSETQ. The CDR3 here is CASSARADTQYF.

This sequence joins TRBV29-1 and TRBJ1-1. The CDR3 covers 11 residues. Per the germline V gene, CDR1 is SQVTM and CDR2 is ANQGSEA. The CDR3 sequence is CSVAPGLEAFF.

The rearrangement uses TRBV27 and TRBJ2-3; TCRdb's D call, TRBD2, is unchecked because there is no DNA. CDR1 and CDR2 (germline): MNHEY, SMNVEV (reference sequence). This CDR3 region has 13 residues. This chain's CDR3 is CASRPRLADTQYF.

The chain links TRBV3-1 to TRBJ2-1; TCRdb indicates TRBD2, and absent DNA this call remains unverified. CDR1 and CDR2 (germline): LGHDT, YNNKEL (reference sequence). This CDR3 region has 19 residues. The CDR3 loop reads CASSLTSGGISSSYNEQFF.

The chain has TRBV28 and TRBJ2-7; the TRBD1 assignment by TCRdb is unverifiable without DNA. The length of the CDR3 is 14 residues. The germline V gene encodes CDR1 MDHEN and CDR2 SYDVKM. The CDR3 loop reads CASSRDRGFHEQYF.

The V gene is TRBV29-1, the J gene TRBJ2-2; TCRdb lists TRBD1, though no DNA is available to test this call. Germline V gene data show CDR1 as SQVTM and CDR2 as ANQGSEA. CDR3 length: 14 amino acids. CDR3 loop: CSVAGGGYTGELFF.

The chain employs TRBV7-9 and TRBJ2-2; TCRdb lists TRBD2, though no DNA is available to test this call. Germline V lookup: CDR1 SEHNR, CDR2 FQNEAQ (reference sequence). The length of the CDR3 is 13 residues. The CDR3 loop reads CASSSGGSGELFF. Full variable domain (rest looked up from reference TRBV7-9 and TRBJ2-2): DTGVSQNPRHKITKRGQNVTFRCDPISEHNRLYWYRQTLGQGPEFLTYFQNEAQLEKSRLLSDRFSAERPKGSFSTLEIQRTEQGDSAMYLCASSSGGSGELFFGEGSRLTVL.

V is TRBV29-1 and J is TRBJ2-4. Germline-derived CDR1 and CDR2 are SQVTM and ANQGSEA. The CDR3 consists of 14 residues. The chain's CDR3 is CSVAPRGAKNIQYF.

This chain uses TRBV5-1 with TRBJ2-1; the D call from TCRdb, TRBD1, cannot be confirmed without DNA. The germline CDR1 and CDR2 sequences are SGHRS and YFSETQ. This CDR3 region has 12 residues. The CDR3 spells CASTLGGNEQFF. The full variable domain, rest sourced from reference TRBV5-1 and TRBJ2-1, is KAGVTQTPRYLIKTRGQQVTLSCSPISGHRSVSWYQQTPGQGLQFLFEYFSETQRNKGNFPGRFSGRQFSNSRSEMNVSTLELGDSALYLCASTLGGNEQFFGPGTRLTVL.

The CDR3 region is CASSLGLAGGDEQFF. This chain uses TRBV12-3 or TRBV12-4 with TRBJ2-1; TCRdb selects TRBD2, and the lack of DNA leaves this call unchecked. CDR3 size: 15 residues.

V gene TRBV29-1 combines with J gene TRBJ1-1. The V gene's germline CDR1 is SQVTM and CDR2 ANQGSEA. The CDR3 extends over 13 amino acids. This chain's CDR3 is CSFNRGLDTEAFF.

The chain joins TRBV2 to TRBJ2-7; no DNA is available, so the TRBD2 call from TCRdb remains unchecked. From germline, CDR1 is SNHLY and CDR2 FYNNEI. The CDR3 contains 18 residues. CDR3 in amino acids: CASSGPSGGAPRIYEQYF. The variable domain in full, with the rest retrieved from reference TRBV2 and TRBJ2-7, is EPEVTQTPSHQVTQMGQEVILRCVPISNHLYFYWYRQILGQKVEFLVSFYNNEISEKSEIFDDQFSVERPDGSNFTLKIRSTKLEDSAMYFCASSGPSGGAPRIYEQYFGPGTRLTVT.

The CDR3 protein is CAISGLEAEQFF. The J gene is TRBJ2-1, the V gene TRBV10-3. Looked up from germline, CDR1 is ENHRY and CDR2 is SYGVKD. The CDR3 extends over 12 amino acids.